The 10 T cell receptor beta chains listed next were all sequenced from one sample in a study of blood T cells in healthy people across ages (dated by TCRdb to the mid-2010s). The library relied on 5' RACE. Sequencing took place on an Illumina HiSeq 2500. A second PCR of 7 to 11 cycles was performed with a sample-barcoded 5' primer and a J-beta primer mix. The public reads were quality trimmed at Q25 with fastp and then assembled into clones with MiXCR by TCRdb, keeping productive beta chains. Here each entry gathers all rows of one CDR3 protein and keeps the most common genes and DNA. In this sample the table shows some 940,000 distinct CDR3 sequences, roughly 29% of which occur a single time. The ten top clones hold 10% of the sample. The same data also contributed to another study, on T cells of mothers and their children.

The specimen sequenced was blood. All receptors come from a woman between 40 and 55 years old in good health.

This clonotype turned up a few times. CDR3 loop: CASRREGSGELFF. The CDR3 bases are TGTGCCAGCAGGAGGGAGGGGTCCGGGGAGCTGTTTTTT. The rearrangement links TRBV6-4 to TRBJ2-2, with 7 bases lining up with TRBD2. Germline trimming cut 6 bases from V and 6 bases from J; bases unmatched to any gene: 4. The CDR3 sequence is 13 residues long. CDR1 and CDR2 from the germline V gene are MRHNA and SNTAGT.

The rearrangement links TRBV7-8 to TRBJ1-1; D gene ambiguous. This CDR3 contains 17 residues. With 2 bases removed from V and 4 bases from J, the gap between germline ends came to 20 bases. CDR1 and CDR2 from the germline V gene are SGHVS and FQNEAQ. The CDR3 sequence: CASSLFPGSGVSTEAFF. As DNA, the CDR3 is TGTGCCAGCAGCTTATTTCCGGGGTCCGGCGTGAGCACTGAAGCTTTCTTT.

To note about this clonotype: The junction shows a germline mismatch at one end, possibly a read error. The chain couples TRBV7-2 to TRBJ1-2; TRBD1 aligns across 9 bases. The length of the CDR3 is 14 residues. Germline V CDR1 and CDR2: SGHTA, FQGNSA. CDR3: CAGSVQGANYGYTF. The CDR3 bases are TGTGCCGGCAGCGTACAGGGGGCAAACTATGGCTATACCTTC.

Comments on this clonotype: With a much larger clone just one base away, this may be a read error. V usage is TRBV28 and J usage is TRBJ2-5; 7 nucleotides line up with TRBD1. This CDR3 spans 16 amino acids. The germline gives CDR1 MDHEN, CDR2 SYDVKM. With V trimmed by 6 bases and J by 11 bases, 21 bases remained unmatched. CDR3 protein: CASSAHAGTDTYGQYF. Here the CDR3 DNA reads TGTGCCAGCAGCGCCCACGCCGGGACAGACACCTACGGGCAGTACTTC.

The chain links TRBV20-1 to TRBJ1-4; D gene ambiguous. From germline, CDR1 is DFQATT and CDR2 SNEGSKA (reference sequence). The CDR3 sequence is 12 residues long. Trimming removed 0 bases from V and 6 bases from J, with 5 bases in between. CDR3 in amino acids: CSARDADEKLFF. Here the CDR3 DNA reads TGCAGTGCTAGAGATGCAGATGAAAAACTGTTTTTT.

This clonotype was observed many times. This sequence joins TRBV28 and TRBJ2-3; TRBD1 aligns across 9 bases. Per the germline V gene, CDR1 is MDHEN and CDR2 is SYDVKM. This CDR3 region has 16 residues. Unmatched junction bases numbered 9, after V lost 5 bases and J lost 3 bases. CDR3 nucleotide sequence: TGTGCCAGCAGTAGCTCCGGGACAGGGAGTACAGATACGCAGTATTTT. Protein product: CASSSSGTGSTDTQYF.

In this sample, this clonotype turned up a few times. The rearrangement uses TRBV5-1 and TRBJ1-1; a possible D gene is TRBD1 (5 bases). Germline V lookup: CDR1 SGHRS, CDR2 YFSETQ. Trimming left V 4 bases short and J 5 bases short, with 9 bases between. The CDR3 sequence is 12 residues long. The CDR3 region is CASSKGETEAFF. CDR3 coding DNA: TGCGCCAGCAGCAAAGGGGAGACTGAAGCTTTCTTT.

This clonotype turned up a few times. The chain carries TRBV18 and TRBJ1-6; no reliable D call. The CDR3 has 16 amino acids. Looked up from germline, CDR1 is KGHSH and CDR2 is LQKENI. V lost 0 bases and J 10 bases, leaving 16 bases between the germline ends. The CDR3 protein is CASSPPPNQVGSPLHF. The CDR3 nucleotides read TGTGCCAGCTCACCACCGCCTAACCAAGTAGGGTCACCCCTCCACTTT.

On this clonotype itself: This clone may be a read error of a much larger clone one base away. The V and J genes are TRBV4-1 and TRBJ2-5; no firm D call. This CDR3 is 15 amino acids long. With 0 bases removed from V and 5 bases from J, the gap between germline ends came to 13 bases. CDR1 and CDR2 (germline): MGHRA, YSYEKL. The CDR3 coding sequence is TGCGCCAGCAGCCAAGATCGGCTGCTTCCGGAGACCCAGTACTTC. This encodes CASSQDRLLPETQYF.

Regarding this clonotype: An end of the junction differs from the germline gene, which may be a read error. The chain couples TRBV6-6 to TRBJ2-1; perhaps D is TRBD1 or TRBD2 (6 bases each). The germline gives CDR1 MNHNY, CDR2 SVGAGI (reference sequence). The CDR3 runs 13 residues. The chain's CDR3 is CARRAGQINEQVF. As DNA, the CDR3 is TGTGCCAGAAGGGCGGGACAAATCAATGAGCAGGTCTTC.